The clone carrying this T cell receptor beta chain was observed at least ten times. The CDR3 has 17 amino acids. V lost 4 bases, J lost 0 bases, and 7 bases stayed unmatched. Germline V lookup: CDR1 SGHVS, CDR2 FQNEAQ. This specimen belongs to a study of T cell repertoires in cytomegalovirus infection. On the study more broadly: The public TCR beta signatures pointed to both CMV infection and matching HLA type.

One entry per CDR3 protein, called by TCRdb with MiXCR from the reads. The repertoire holds hundreds of thousands of distinct CDR3 sequences, with roughly 15% as singletons. Source material: PBMCs. The V call is TRBV7-8, the J call TRBJ1-1; 11 nucleotides agree with TRBD1. The receptor was isolated from a human donor in good health (CMV status not recorded). Some clones in this sample may be carry-over from other donors' samples. CDR3 sequence (DNA): TGTGCCAGCAGCTACGGACAGGGGGCGCGTATGAACACTGAAGCTTTCTTT. It encodes CASSYGQGARMNTEAFF.